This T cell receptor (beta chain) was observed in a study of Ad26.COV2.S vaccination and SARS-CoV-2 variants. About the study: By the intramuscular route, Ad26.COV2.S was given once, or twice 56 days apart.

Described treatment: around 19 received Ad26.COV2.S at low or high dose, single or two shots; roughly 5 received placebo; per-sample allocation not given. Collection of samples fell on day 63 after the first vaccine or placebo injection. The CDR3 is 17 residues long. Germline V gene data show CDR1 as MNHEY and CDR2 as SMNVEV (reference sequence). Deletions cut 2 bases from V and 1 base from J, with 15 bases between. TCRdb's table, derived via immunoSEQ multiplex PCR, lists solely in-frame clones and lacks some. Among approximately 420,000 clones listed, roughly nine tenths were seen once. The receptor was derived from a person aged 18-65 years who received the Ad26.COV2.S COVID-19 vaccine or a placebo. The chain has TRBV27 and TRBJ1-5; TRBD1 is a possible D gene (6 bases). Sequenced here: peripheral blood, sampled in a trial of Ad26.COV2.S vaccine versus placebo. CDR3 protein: CASSLKGGEGSNQPQHF. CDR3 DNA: TGTGCCAGCAGTTTAAAGGGGGGCGAAGGGAGCAATCAGCCCCAGCATTTT.